Shown below are 14 T cell receptor beta chains from a single sample sequenced in a study of monozygotic twins with inflammatory bowel disease. No DNA is given; TCRdb re-called the 5' RACE reads and lists each CDR3 protein once. This repertoire includes approximately 330,000 distinct CDR3 sequences. Sample: blood. These receptors originate from a human donor with ulcerative colitis or Crohn's disease, or a healthy co-twin of an affected twin (not recorded which).

V is TRBV2 and J is TRBJ2-1; TCRdb indicates TRBD2, and absent DNA this call remains unverified. CDR1 and CDR2 (germline): SNHLY, FYNNEI. The CDR3 sequence is 15 residues long. The CDR3 protein is CASSVFRTQYNEQFF.

The CDR3 sequence is CASSPGQGLTQYF. The chain combines TRBV19 with TRBJ2-5; there is no DNA to check the TCRdb D call of TRBD1. From germline, CDR1 is LNHDA and CDR2 SQIVND (reference sequence). The CDR3 covers 13 residues.

The chain is built from TRBV29-1 and TRBJ2-5. CDR1 is SQVTM and CDR2 is ANQGSEA in the germline V gene. CDR3 length: 12 amino acids. CDR3 protein: CSVAVQQETQYF.

The genes are TRBV27 and TRBJ2-7; TCRdb reports TRBD1, a call that lacks DNA to check it against. The CDR3 is made up of 13 amino acids. CDR1 and CDR2 from the germline V gene are MNHEY and SMNVEV (reference sequence). Here the CDR3 reads CASQQGGNYEQYF.

The CDR3 protein is CASSGTDEGYTF. The V and J genes are TRBV6-2 or TRBV6-3 and TRBJ1-2; TCRdb calls TRBD1, which cannot be checked without DNA. Per the germline V gene, CDR1 is MNHEY and CDR2 is SVGEGT. The CDR3 has 12 residues.

The CDR3 protein is CSAGVPNTEAFF. The gene calls are TRBV29-1 and TRBJ1-1; checking the TCRdb D call of TRBD1 is not possible without DNA. CDR1 is SQVTM and CDR2 is ANQGSEA in the germline V gene. The CDR3 sequence is 12 residues long.

CDR3 sequence reads: CASSQDLRGIYGYTF. The chain combines TRBV4-1 with TRBJ1-2; TCRdb names TRBD1, which stays unverified in the absence of DNA. This CDR3 is built from 15 residues. Germline lookup yields CDR1 MGHRA and CDR2 YSYEKL.

V gene TRBV28 combines with J gene TRBJ2-1. The CDR3 sequence is 15 residues long. In germline, CDR1 is MDHEN, CDR2 SYDVKM. Here the CDR3 reads CASSRISGRNNEQFF.

The chain couples TRBV7-9 to TRBJ2-1; no DNA is available, so the TRBD1 call from TCRdb remains unchecked. Per the germline V gene, CDR1 is SEHNR and CDR2 is FQNEAQ (reference sequence). The CDR3 sequence is 15 residues long. The CDR3: CASSFLSGNYNEQFF.

The chain combines TRBV4-1 with TRBJ1-2; TCRdb's D call, TRBD1, is unchecked because there is no DNA. Germline V gives CDR1 MGHRA, CDR2 YSYEKL. This CDR3 region has 15 residues. The CDR3 loop reads CASSHPPGEDYGYTF.

The rearrangement uses TRBV23-1 and TRBJ1-5; lacking DNA, the TRBD1 call made by TCRdb goes unchecked. TRBV23-1 is flagged as an ORF with uncertain function. The length of the CDR3 is 14 residues. CDR3: CASSRTRGKQPQHF.

The gene calls are TRBV12-3 or TRBV12-4 and TRBJ2-7. The CDR3 loop spans 14 amino acids. CDR3 residues: CASTQWGFSYEQYF.

The V and J genes are TRBV12-3 or TRBV12-4 and TRBJ2-5. This CDR3 is built from 13 residues. The CDR3 reads CASNIAGEETQYF.

This sequence joins TRBV5-5 and TRBJ1-2; the D gene TCRdb calls, TRBD1, cannot be checked with no DNA. The CDR3 contains 16 residues. CDR1 SGHKS and CDR2 YYEKEE come from the germline V gene (reference sequence). The CDR3 here is CASSLKPGTGNYGYTF.